This T cell receptor (beta chain) appears in the sequencing data of a study of metastatic and nonmetastatic thyroid tumors. Overall study context: Repertoire data that came from the blood and tumor or nodule tissue of malignant and benign thyroid patients were compared.

This clone was counted at least ten times. TCRdb re-clonotyped the PCR reads through MiXCR. The repertoire holds more than 20,000 clones, with over 9.5% as singletons. Patients underwent thyroid surgery, and none had received any treatment before it. Material for sequencing was blood. The sequence came from a female donor with papillary thyroid cancer or a benign thyroid nodule (not recorded which). Some clones in this sample may be carry-over from other donors' samples.

CDR3 region: CASSPTAKTSVVSTDTQYF. Here the CDR3 DNA reads TGTGCCAGTAGTCCCACAGCTAAGACTAGCGTTGTTAGCACAGATACGCAGTATTTT. This chain uses TRBV19 with TRBJ2-3; TRBD2 matches 8 bases. J lost 0 bases, V lost 5 bases, and 16 bases had no gene match. CDR1 is LNHDA, CDR2 SQIVND, per germline (reference sequence). The CDR3 contains 19 residues.